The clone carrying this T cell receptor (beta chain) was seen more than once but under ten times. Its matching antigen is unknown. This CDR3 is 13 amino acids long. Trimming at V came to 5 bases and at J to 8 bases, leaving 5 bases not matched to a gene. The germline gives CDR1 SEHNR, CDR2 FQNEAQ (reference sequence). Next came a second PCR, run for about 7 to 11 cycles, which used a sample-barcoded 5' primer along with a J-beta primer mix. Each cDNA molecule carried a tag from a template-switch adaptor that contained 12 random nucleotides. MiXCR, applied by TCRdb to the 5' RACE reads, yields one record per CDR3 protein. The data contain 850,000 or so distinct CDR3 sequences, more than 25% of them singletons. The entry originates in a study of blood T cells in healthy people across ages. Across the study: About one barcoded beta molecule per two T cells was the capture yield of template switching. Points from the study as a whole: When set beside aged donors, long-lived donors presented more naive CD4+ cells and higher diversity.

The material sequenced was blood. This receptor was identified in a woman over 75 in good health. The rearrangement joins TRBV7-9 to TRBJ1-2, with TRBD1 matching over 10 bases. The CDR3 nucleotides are TGTGCCAGCAGCGGGACAGGGGTGGGGGGCTACACCTTC. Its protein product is CASSGTGVGGYTF.